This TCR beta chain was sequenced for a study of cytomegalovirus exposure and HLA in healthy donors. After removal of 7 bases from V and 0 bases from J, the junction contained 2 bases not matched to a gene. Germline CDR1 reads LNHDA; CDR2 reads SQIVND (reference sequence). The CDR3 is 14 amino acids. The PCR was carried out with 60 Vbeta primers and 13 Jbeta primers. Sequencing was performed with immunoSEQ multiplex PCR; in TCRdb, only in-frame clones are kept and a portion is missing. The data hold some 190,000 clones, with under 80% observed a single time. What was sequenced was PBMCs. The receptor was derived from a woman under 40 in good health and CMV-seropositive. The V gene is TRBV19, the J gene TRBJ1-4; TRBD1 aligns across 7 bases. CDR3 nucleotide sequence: TGTGCCAGTACCGGGACAGCAACTAATGAAAAACTGTTTTTT. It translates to CASTGTATNEKLFF.